Below are 30 T cell receptor beta chains sequenced from a single sample in a study of metastatic and nonmetastatic thyroid tumors. Before thyroid surgery, none of the patients had received any treatment. TCRdb re-analyzed the PCR reads through MiXCR. This sample has around 30,000 clones; about 10% occur once, and the top ten carry about a sixth. Sequencing input: blood. The receptors derive from a female donor with papillary thyroid cancer or a benign thyroid nodule (not recorded which). Some clones in this sample may be carry-over from other donors' samples.

In its sample, this clone was seen many times. The CDR3 sequence is CASSQRLASYNEQFF. The DNA for the CDR3 is TGTGCCAGCAGCCAACGACTAGCATCCTACAATGAGCAGTTCTTC. The chain couples TRBV14 to TRBJ2-1, with 7 bases identical to TRBD2. Unmatched junction bases numbered 2, after V lost 2 bases and J lost 1 base. Germline CDR1 is SGHDN and CDR2 is FVKESK. The CDR3 is 15 residues long. Full variable domain (missing parts from reference TRBV14 and TRBJ2-1): EAGVTQFPSHSVIEKGQTVTLRCDPISGHDNLYWYRRVMGKEIKFLLHFVKESKQDESGMPNNRFLAERTGGTYSTLKVQPAELEDSGVYFCASSQRLASYNEQFFGPGTRLTVL.

This clone was observed many times. The chain is built from TRBV19 and TRBJ2-3; 13 bases align to TRBD2. Germline loops: CDR1 LNHDA, CDR2 SQIVND (reference sequence). The CDR3 loop spans 17 amino acids. Losses at the gene ends were 5 bases for V and 0 bases for J; bases not matched to a gene: 5. CDR3 sequence: CASSLTSGGGSTDTQYF. As DNA, the CDR3 is TGTGCCAGTAGTCTAACTAGCGGGGGGGGGAGCACAGATACGCAGTATTTT.

The chain combines TRBV2 with TRBJ1-6; a weak D match, TRBD1 (6 bases). Between the trimmed V and J ends, which lost 4 bases and 9 bases, there was a span of 19 bases. Germline lookup yields CDR1 SNHLY and CDR2 FYNNEI. CDR3 length equals 16 residues. In DNA form, the CDR3 reads TGTGCCAGCAGTGTACAGGGTATCTTTAGGGGTTCACCCCTCCACTTT. Translating gives CASSVQGIFRGSPLHF.

This clone was found many times. The rearrangement links TRBV4-1 to TRBJ2-1; 9 nucleotides align to TRBD2. The germline V gene encodes CDR1 MGHRA and CDR2 YSYEKL. After removal of 3 bases from V and 6 bases from J, the junction contained 6 bases not matched to a gene. The CDR3 runs 15 residues. The CDR3 protein is CASSQVLAGPNEQFF. The CDR3 bases are TGCGCCAGCAGCCAGGTTCTAGCGGGACCCAATGAGCAGTTCTTC.

The chain links TRBV7-2 to TRBJ2-1, with D possibly TRBD2 on 6 matching bases. The CDR3 is 16 amino acids. Trimming cost V 0 bases and J 6 bases, with 15 bases left between them. Germline V gives CDR1 SGHTA, CDR2 FQGNSA. This chain's CDR3 is CASSLAAGLYSNEQFF. The CDR3 DNA reads as TGTGCCAGCAGCTTAGCCGCGGGACTCTATTCCAATGAGCAGTTCTTC. Looking up the rest from reference TRBV7-2 and TRBJ2-1 gives the full variable domain: GAGVSQSPSNKVTEKGKDVELRCDPISGHTALYWYRQSLGQGLEFLIYFQGNSAPDKSGLPSDRFSAERTGGSVSTLTIQRTQQEDSAVYLCASSLAAGLYSNEQFFGPGTRLTVL.

This clone was counted ten times or more. This chain uses TRBV19 with TRBJ2-3, with D possibly being TRBD2 (5 bases). Deletions cut 2 bases from V and 5 bases from J, with 8 bases between. In germline, CDR1 is LNHDA, CDR2 SQIVND (reference sequence). The length of the CDR3 is 13 residues. CDR3 protein: CASSIPAGDTQYF. In nucleotides, the CDR3 is TGTGCCAGTAGTATACCGGCGGGAGATACGCAGTATTTT. The variable domain in full, with the rest retrieved from reference TRBV19 and TRBJ2-3, is DGGITQSPKYLFRKEGQNVTLSCEQNLNHDAMYWYRQDPGQGLRLIYYSQIVNDFQKGDIAEGYSVSREKKESFPLTVTSAQKNPTAFYLCASSIPAGDTQYFGPGTRLTVL.

The sample holds a few counts of this clone. The chain uses TRBV24-1 and TRBJ1-2, with 10 nucleotides matching TRBD1. This CDR3 is built from 17 residues. The V segment lost 7 bases and the J segment 0 bases; nucleotides outside the gene matches: 10. CDR1 and CDR2 (germline): KGHDR, SFDVKD. The CDR3 protein is CATRTAGQGSPNYGYTF. In DNA, the CDR3 is TGTGCCACCAGGACGGCGGGACAGGGGTCCCCTAACTATGGCTACACCTTC.

This clone has more than one count but fewer than ten. The genes are TRBV7-2 and TRBJ1-2; D gene unclear. There are 12 residues in the CDR3. Between the trimmed V and J ends, which lost 3 bases and 5 bases, there was a span of 7 bases. CDR1 and CDR2 (germline): SGHTA, FQGNSA. The CDR3 DNA follows: TGTGCCAGCAGCTTGGGCAGTTATGGCTACACCTTC. Translating gives CASSLGSYGYTF.

This clone was observed a few times. A junction end diverges from the germline sequence, so it may reflect a read error. The genes are TRBV6-1 and TRBJ1-6; the match to TRBD1 covers 8 bases. From germline, CDR1 is MNHNS and CDR2 SASEGT. The CDR3 totals 14 residues. As DNA, the CDR3 is TGTGCCAGCAGTGGACAGGGGAATAACTCACCCCTCCACTTT. Translated: CASSGQGNNSPLHF.

This clone was found a few times. The J gene is TRBJ2-5, the V gene TRBV11-2, with 10 bases identical to TRBD2. Germline values: CDR1 SGHAT, CDR2 FQNNGV. This CDR3 region has 18 residues. The V gene end was trimmed by 5 bases and the J gene end by 5 bases; junction bases not matched to a gene: 17. The CDR3: CASSPTRLAGRFGETQYF. The DNA of the CDR3 is TGTGCCAGCAGCCCAACACGACTAGCGGGTCGGTTTGGGGAGACCCAGTACTTC.

This clone was observed a handful of times. This sequence joins TRBV29-1 and TRBJ2-1, with 7 bases fitting TRBD1. With V trimmed by 6 bases and J by 5 bases, 7 bases remained unmatched. Germline V gene sequence: CDR1 SQVTM, CDR2 ANQGSEA. The CDR3 has 13 amino acids. This CDR3 is CSVMTGTNNEQFF. In nucleotides, the CDR3 is TGCAGCGTAATGACAGGGACCAACAATGAGCAGTTCTTC.

This clone has ten or more counts. The rearrangement uses TRBV12-3 or TRBV12-4 and TRBJ2-2; no firm D call. The CDR3 contains 12 residues. Trimming stripped 4 bases from V and 6 bases from J, with 6 bases between. CDR3: CASSSVAGELFF. The DNA of the CDR3 is TGTGCCAGCAGTTCGGTCGCCGGGGAGCTGTTTTTT.

This clone was found many times. CDR3 in DNA: TGTGCCATCAGTGAGTCAAACCTAGGTGGCTACACCTTC. It translates to CAISESNLGGYTF. This chain uses TRBV10-3 with TRBJ1-2; D ambiguous. This CDR3 is 13 amino acids long. Per germline, CDR1 ENHRY and CDR2 SYGVKD. V lost 0 bases and J lost 7, with 9 bases in between.

This clone was seen many times. The chain carries TRBV4-3 and TRBJ2-6; TRBD2 might be the D (6 bases). V lost 0 bases and J 2 bases, leaving 8 bases between the germline ends. CDR1 and CDR2 from the germline V gene are LGHNA and YSLEER. The CDR3 runs to 16 residues. Here the CDR3 reads CASSQEGGAGANVLTF. The CDR3 coding sequence is TGCGCCAGCAGCCAAGAAGGAGGGGCTGGGGCCAACGTCCTGACTTTC.

This clone was counted ten times or more. This sequence joins TRBV12-3 or TRBV12-4 and TRBJ2-5; 10 bases fit TRBD2. The CDR3 totals 14 residues. V lost 4 bases and J lost 4; bases outside the gene matches: 3. Written as DNA, the CDR3 is TGTGCCAGCAGTTCAGCGGGAGGGGGAGAGACCCAGTACTTC. Its translation: CASSSAGGGETQYF.

This clone is medium-sized in the sample. This sequence joins TRBV12-3 or TRBV12-4 and TRBJ2-7, with D unclear. Trimming stripped 1 base from V and 3 bases from J, with 13 bases between. The CDR3 is 15 residues long. The CDR3 DNA follows: TGTGCCAGCAGTTTAGGAAATTATGGGGTCTACGAGCAGTACTTC. Its translation: CASSLGNYGVYEQYF.

This clone was picked up a small number of times. The junction departs from germline at one end; a sequencing error may be responsible. This chain connects TRBV10-1 to TRBJ1-1; D is undetermined. CDR1 and CDR2 from the germline V gene are WNHNN and SYGVQD (reference sequence). The CDR3 totals 16 residues. The CDR3 DNA reads as TGCGCCAACAGTGACGCTGCAACAATTTGGAACACTGAAGCTTTCTTT. The encoded protein is CANSDAATIWNTEAFF.

This clone was seen many times. V is TRBV6-2 or TRBV6-3 and J is TRBJ2-3, with TRBD2 matching over 12 bases. The CDR3 has 17 residues. The V segment lost 0 bases and the J segment 4 bases; nucleotides outside the gene matches: 5. In germline, CDR1 is MNHEY, CDR2 SVGEGT. The chain's CDR3 is CASSYSPGLAGSDTQYF. CDR3 coding DNA: TGTGCCAGCAGTTACTCACCGGGACTAGCGGGTTCAGATACGCAGTATTTT.

The sample holds many counts of this clone. V and J are TRBV19 and TRBJ1-2; perhaps TRBD1 as D (6 bases). CDR1 and CDR2 (germline): LNHDA, SQIVND (reference sequence). CDR3 length: 15 residues. V gave up 11 bases and J gave up 4 bases, with 23 bases separating them. This CDR3 is CAPNTGGGGCYGYTF. The CDR3 region has the DNA TGTGCCCCCAATACGGGGGGCGGCGGGTGCTATGGCTACACCTTC. Based on the CDR3 plus reference TRBV19 and TRBJ1-2, the full variable domain is DGGITQSPKYLFRKEGQNVTLSCEQNLNHDAMYWYRQDPGQGLRLIYYSQIVNDFQKGDIAEGYSVSREKKESFPLTVTSAQKNPTAFYLCAPNTGGGGCYGYTFGSGTRLTVV.

This clone was seen many times. The V and J genes are TRBV9 and TRBJ1-4, with 9 bases aligning to TRBD1. V lost 0 bases, J lost 4 bases, and 4 bases stayed unmatched. The length of the CDR3 is 16 residues. The germline V gene encodes CDR1 SGDLS and CDR2 YYNGEE. The CDR3 loop reads CASSVEEGQGNEKLFF. For the CDR3, the DNA is TGTGCCAGCAGCGTAGAAGAGGGACAGGGTAATGAAAAACTGTTTTTT.

The J gene is TRBJ2-7, the V gene TRBV11-3; 9 bases are shared with TRBD2. Per the germline V gene, CDR1 is SGHNT and CDR2 is YENEEA. The V segment lost 7 bases and the J segment 2 bases; nucleotides outside the gene matches: 6. CDR3 length equals 14 residues. The CDR3 region is CASKRASGTYEQYF. CDR3 coding DNA: TGTGCCAGCAAGCGGGCTAGCGGGACCTACGAGCAGTACTTC.

This clone was seen repeatedly, ten times or more. The J gene is TRBJ2-2, the V gene TRBV5-8; the D gene is possibly TRBD1 (5 bases). There are 13 residues in the CDR3. CDR1 and CDR2 from the germline V gene are SGHTS and YDEGEE. V was clipped by 4 bases and J by 6 bases, with 10 bases between them. The CDR3 DNA reads TGTGCCAGCAGCGAGCAGGGCGCCGGGGAGCTGTTTTTT. It yields the protein CASSEQGAGELFF.

At least ten counts were recorded for this clone. V usage is TRBV6-2 or TRBV6-3 and J usage is TRBJ2-7, with 8 bases lining up with TRBD1. The CDR3 spans 12 residues. Germline-derived CDR1 and CDR2 are MNHEY and SVGEGT. The V segment lost 9 bases and the J segment 1 base; nucleotides outside the gene matches: 2. The CDR3 sequence: CASTGGSYEQYF. CDR3 in DNA: TGTGCCAGTACAGGGGGATCCTACGAGCAGTACTTC.

Of note for this clone: At one end, the junction sequence differs from germline, possibly due to a read error. In nucleotides, the CDR3 is TGCGCCAGCAGTCCGGCCGGAGATTTAGAATACAATCAGCCCCAGCATTGG. It yields the protein CASSPAGDLEYNQPQHW. V gene TRBV10-1 combines with J gene TRBJ1-5, with D hard to call. CDR1 is WNHNN and CDR2 is SYGVQD in the germline V gene (reference sequence). The CDR3 extends over 17 amino acids.

This clone came up many times. The chain carries TRBV20-1 and TRBJ2-7; maybe TRBD1 (5 bases). This CDR3 comprises 13 residues. V was cut by 5 bases and J by 0 bases, with 11 bases left in between. From germline, CDR1 is DFQATT and CDR2 SNEGSKA (reference sequence). The CDR3 loop is CSARTLSSYEQYF. The CDR3 DNA reads TGCAGTGCTCGGACACTTAGCTCCTACGAGCAGTACTTC.

This clone was observed many times. The chain carries TRBV28 and TRBJ2-7, with 9 bases that match TRBD1. J was trimmed by 0 bases and V by 3 bases; bases with no gene match: 6. The V gene's germline CDR1 is MDHEN and CDR2 SYDVKM. The CDR3 has 16 amino acids. CDR3 bases: TGTGCCAGCAGTTTGCCCGGGACAGGGCGCTCCTACGAGCAGTACTTC. This codes for CASSLPGTGRSYEQYF.

The sample holds a few counts of this clone. The chain carries TRBV5-1 and TRBJ2-6; the match to TRBD1 covers 8 bases. CDR3 length: 15 residues. The V and J ends lost 0 bases and 7 bases, in that order; junction bases with no gene match: 3. Germline assignment: CDR1 SGHRS and CDR2 YFSETQ. CDR3 sequence reads: CASSLEDRGANVLTF. CDR3 DNA: TGCGCCAGCAGCTTGGAAGACAGGGGAGCCAACGTCCTGACTTTC.

This clone was observed a few times. A much larger clone lies one base from this, so it may be a read error. The chain uses TRBV4-2 and TRBJ2-1, with 14 nucleotides matching TRBD2. Trimming at V came to 5 bases and at J to 7 bases, leaving 7 bases not matched to a gene. Germline values: CDR1 LGHNA, CDR2 YNFKEQ. The CDR3 spans 16 residues. Here the CDR3 DNA reads TGTGCCAGCAGCATTCTGACTAGCGGGAGGGGGAATGAGCAGTTCTTC. It translates to CASSILTSGRGNEQFF.

The sample holds many counts of this clone. The chain uses TRBV5-3 and TRBJ2-3, with no clear D. TRBV5-3 is placed among ORFs of uncertain function. V lost 9 bases and J lost 0, with 17 bases in between. This CDR3 has 15 residues. DNA of the CDR3: TGTGCCACTTACGATGGGTCTGGTAGCACAGATACGCAGTATTTT. Protein product: CATYDGSGSTDTQYF.

This clone was detected ten times or more. The chain joins TRBV12-3 or TRBV12-4 to TRBJ2-5; TRBD2 aligns across 7 bases. The CDR3 contains 14 residues. The ends lost 0 bases at V and 5 bases at J; junction bases unmatched: 3. CDR3 DNA sequence: TGTGCCAGCAGTTTAGCGGGAGGGAGGGAGACCCAGTACTTC. Its protein is CASSLAGGRETQYF.